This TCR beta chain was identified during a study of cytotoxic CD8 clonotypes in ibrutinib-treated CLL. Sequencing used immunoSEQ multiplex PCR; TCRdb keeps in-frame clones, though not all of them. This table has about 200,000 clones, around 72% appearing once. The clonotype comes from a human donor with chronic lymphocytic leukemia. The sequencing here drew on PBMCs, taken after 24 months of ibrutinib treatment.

This CDR3 is CASSAIGRGPYNEQFF. The CDR3 DNA sequence: TGTGCCAGCAGTGCCATCGGCAGGGGGCCCTACAATGAGCAGTTCTTC. This chain connects TRBV25-1 to TRBJ2-1, with TRBD1 matching 8 bases. Germline CDR1 reads MGHDK; CDR2 reads SYGVNS. V was clipped by 4 bases and J by 2 bases; unmatched bases: 7. The CDR3 consists of 16 residues.